Listed below are T cell receptor beta chains from one sample, sequenced in a study of blood T cells in healthy people across ages. MiXCR, applied by TCRdb to the 5' RACE reads, yields one record per CDR3 protein. The sample carries 2 million or so distinct CDR3 sequences, approximately 50% recorded once. The source material was blood. The source of these receptors is a woman aged 40 to 49 in good health. The CDR3 runs from the conserved cysteine through the conserved F or W. D genes are given only for firm matches. Part of the rows lack a size; the others show once, few, many or a class for expanded clones.

D	V	J	size	DNA	CDR3
TRBD1	TRBV20-1	TRBJ2-7	NA	TGCAGTGCTAGAGTGAAAAGTACGGGACAGGGTCGCGAGCAGTACTTC	CSARVKSTGQGREQYF
NA	TRBV7-2	TRBJ2-7	few	TGTGCCAGCAGCTTAGTCGGGGCAGGGGTGAGGAACGAGCAGTACTTC	CASSLVGAGVRNEQYF
TRBD2	TRBV7-2	TRBJ2-4	few	TGTGCCAGCAGCTTAGCCCTAGCGGGGGAACATATAGCCAAAAACATTCAGTACTTC	CASSLALAGEHIAKNIQYF
NA	TRBV7-2	TRBJ2-1	NA	TGTGCCAGCAGCTTGCAAAGCGGGTTTTCCTACAATGAGCAGTTCTTC	CASSLQSGFSYNEQFF
NA	TRBV28	TRBJ1-6	NA	TGTGCCAGCAGTCCAGACAGGAATAATTCACCCCTCCACTTT	CASSPDRNNSPLHF
NA	TRBV12-3/TRBV12-4	TRBJ2-6	NA	TGTGCCAGCAGAACCGGAGTAGGGGCCCGCTCTGGGGCCAACGTCCTGACTTTC	CASRTGVGARSGANVLTF
TRBD2	TRBV20-1	TRBJ2-1	NA	TGCAGTGCTAGGCCTAGCGGGGGGGCCAGGTACAATGAGCAGTTCTTC	CSARPSGGARYNEQFF
NA	TRBV7-9	TRBJ2-3	few	TGTGCCAGCGGGTTGGCGGTCCCCCCCACAGATACGCAGTATTTT	CASGLAVPPTDTQYF
TRBD1	TRBV5-6	TRBJ2-7	NA	TGTGCCAGCAGCTATCTCCCAGGGCTGCACAGGGGCTCCTACGAGCAGTACTTC	CASSYLPGLHRGSYEQYF
NA	TRBV29-1	TRBJ2-7	NA	TGCAGCGTTGAAACCGGGGTTGGGTACGAGCAGTACTTC	CSVETGVGYEQYF
NA	TRBV14	TRBJ2-5	few	TGTGCCAGCAGCCAAGAAGTGGGTCCAGGCACAGAGACCCAGTACTTC	CASSQEVGPGTETQYF
NA	TRBV7-9	TRBJ2-1	NA	TGTGTCAGCAGCTCCGGGTACAATGAGCAGTTCTTC	CVSSSGYNEQFF
TRBD1	TRBV7-2	TRBJ2-5	few	TGTGCCAGCAGCTCACCTGACAGGGACCAAGAGACCCAGTACTTC	CASSSPDRDQETQYF
NA	TRBV29-1	TRBJ2-3	few	TGCAGCGCCGAGGGGCCTTCACGGGGCACAGATACGCAGTATTTT	CSAEGPSRGTDTQYF
NA	TRBV7-9	TRBJ2-3	NA	TGTGCCAGCAGCTTAGTTTTGGGGAATACGCAGTATTTT	CASSLVLGNTQYF
TRBD2	TRBV6-1	TRBJ2-7	NA	TGTGCCAGCAGAGAGGGCGCGGGGGGGACCCTCTACAATGAGCAGTACTTC	CASREGAGGTLYNEQYF
TRBD2	TRBV12-3/TRBV12-4	TRBJ2-2	NA	TGTGCCAGCAGCCCCTGGACTAGCGGCGGGGAGCTGTTTTTT	CASSPWTSGGELFF
TRBD1	TRBV20-1	TRBJ2-1	NA	TGCAGTGCTAGAGCCCAGGGGGACGAGAATGAGCAGTTCTTC	CSARAQGDENEQFF
TRBD2	TRBV18	TRBJ2-3	NA	TGTGCCAGCTCACCCGGGACTAGTAAGAGCACAGATACGCAGTATTTT	CASSPGTSKSTDTQYF
NA	TRBV27	TRBJ2-5	NA	TGTGCCAGCAGTTTCATAATGGGGGCGGGGGAGACCCAGTACTTC	CASSFIMGAGETQYF
NA	TRBV5-1	TRBJ1-2	NA	TGCGCCAGCAGCTCCGGACAGATTGGCTACACCTTC	CASSSGQIGYTF
NA	TRBV20-1	TRBJ2-1	NA	TGCAGTGCTAGAGTAAGTTTAACGGACAATGAGCAGTTCTTC	CSARVSLTDNEQFF
TRBD2	TRBV7-2	TRBJ2-1	NA	TGTGCCAGCAGCCGGGGGGGGTCCGTCTCCTACAATGAGCAGTTCTTC	CASSRGGSVSYNEQFF
NA	TRBV12-3/TRBV12-4	TRBJ1-5	NA	TGTGCCAGCAGTGGTAATGGACAGCCCCAGCATTTT	CASSGNGQPQHF
TRBD1	TRBV13	TRBJ2-3	few	TGTGCCAGCAGCCAACAAAGACAGGGCCTCACAGATACGCAGTATTTT	CASSQQRQGLTDTQYF
NA	TRBV6-5	TRBJ2-5	NA	TGTGCCAGCAGTTACTCCGAAGGCAGCTCACAAGAGACCCAGTACTTC	CASSYSEGSSQETQYF
NA	TRBV6-2/TRBV6-3	TRBJ2-1	few	TGTGCCAGCAGGGGGGACTCGGACAATGAGCAGTTCTTC	CASRGDSDNEQFF
TRBD2	TRBV28	TRBJ2-3	few	TGTGCCAGCAGTTCAGCGGGACCGGAGATGGGCACAGATACGCAGTATTTT	CASSSAGPEMGTDTQYF
TRBD1	TRBV6-2/TRBV6-3	TRBJ2-1	once	TGTGCCAGCGCATCGACAGGGGGCCCTTACAATGAGCAGTTCTTC	CASASTGGPYNEQFF
NA	TRBV4-3	TRBJ2-3	NA	TGCGCCAGCAGCCAGGGAGGACCGAGTAACACAGATACGCAGTATTTT	CASSQGGPSNTDTQYF
TRBD1	TRBV12-3/TRBV12-4	TRBJ2-1	few	TGTGCCAGCAGTCCTCACGGGACAGGGGTCTACAATGAGCAGTTCTTC	CASSPHGTGVYNEQFF
NA	TRBV12-3/TRBV12-4	TRBJ1-1	NA	TGTGCCAGCAGTCGGACGGAAGCTTTCTTT	CASSRTEAFF
NA	TRBV20-1	TRBJ1-2	NA	TGCAGTGCTGACAACCCTGGGGGGGGATATAACTATGGCTACACCTTC	CSADNPGGGYNYGYTF
TRBD1	TRBV28	TRBJ1-4	NA	TGTGCCAGCAGTCCCCCCGGACAGGGTCGATATGAAAAACTGTTTTTT	CASSPPGQGRYEKLFF
TRBD2	TRBV20-1	TRBJ2-7	few	TGCAGTGTTCCACTAGCGGGGGTGACCTACGAGCAGTACTTC	CSVPLAGVTYEQYF
NA	TRBV12-5	TRBJ2-3	few	TGTGCTAGTGGTTTGGGGCAGGGCACCACAGATACGCAGTATTTT	CASGLGQGTTDTQYF
TRBD2	TRBV27	TRBJ2-5	NA	TGTGCCAGCAGTTCGGGACTAGCGATTTCTGAGACCCAGTACTTC	CASSSGLAISETQYF
NA	TRBV20-1	TRBJ2-1	NA	TGCAGTGCTAGAGATTCATCCGGTAGGAGGTTCTACAATGAGCAGTTCTTC	CSARDSSGRRFYNEQFF
NA	TRBV29-1	TRBJ2-5	NA	TGCAGCGTTGCGGCGGCACCAAGTGGGGAGACCCAGTACTTC	CSVAAAPSGETQYF
NA	TRBV7-2	TRBJ2-7	NA	TGTGCCAGCAGCTTAGTGTCCCTCGAGCAGTACTTC	CASSLVSLEQYF
NA	TRBV15	TRBJ2-3	NA	TGTGCCACCAGCAGAGTTGCTAGTGTAGATACGCAGTATTTT	CATSRVASVDTQYF
NA	TRBV20-1	TRBJ1-5	few	TGCAGTGCTAGGGGGGGGGGCAGGGGCAATCAGCCCCAGCATTTT	CSARGGGRGNQPQHF
NA	TRBV28	TRBJ2-7	NA	TGTGCCAGCAGCCTCCCCCCGGGACAAGGCTTAGGGGAGCAGTACTTC	CASSLPPGQGLGEQYF
TRBD2	TRBV20-1	TRBJ2-3	few	TGCAGTGCTCTCCCAGCGGGAGCTAGCACAGATACGCAGTATTTT	CSALPAGASTDTQYF
NA	TRBV5-4	TRBJ2-7	NA	TGTGCCAGCAGCGAGGGGACTGCAACCTACGAGCAGTACTTC	CASSEGTATYEQYF
NA	TRBV6-2/TRBV6-3	TRBJ2-2	NA	TGTGCCAGCAGACCAGACAGAAACACGAACACCGGGGAGCTGTTTTTT	CASRPDRNTNTGELFF
NA	TRBV5-1	TRBJ2-6	few	TGCGCCAGCAGCCCTGTGGGCACCTCTGGGGCCAACGTCCTGACTTTC	CASSPVGTSGANVLTF
NA	TRBV7-2	TRBJ2-7	NA	TGTGCCAGCAGCTTAAGTAGGCAGGGAGGCGAGCAGTACTTC	CASSLSRQGGEQYF
NA	TRBV5-1	TRBJ2-3	NA	TGCGCCAGCAGCTTGGAGACCCCAGGCACAGATACGCAGTATTTT	CASSLETPGTDTQYF